The 18 T cell receptor beta chains reported below all come from one sample, sequenced in a study of blood T cell repertoires in COVID-19. Generated by immunoSEQ multiplex PCR, the TCRdb table keeps only in-frame clones and is missing some. Among approximately 150,000 clones listed, 75% to 90% were seen once. Sequencing used peripheral blood. The receptors shown here come from a man between 65 and 85 years old who had recovered from COVID-19.

The sample holds a few counts of this clone. The genes are TRBV7-6 and TRBJ2-1, with 7 bases fitting TRBD2. The CDR3 is 16 residues long. J lost 0 bases, V lost 1 base, and 3 bases had no gene match. Germline V CDR1 and CDR2: SGHVS, FNYEAQ. The chain's CDR3 is CASSLEGGSSYNEQFF. In nucleotides, the CDR3 is TGTGCCAGCAGCTTAGAAGGCGGGAGCTCCTACAATGAGCAGTTCTTC.

This chain links TRBV5-6 with TRBJ1-5; a possible D gene is TRBD1 (5 bases). The CDR3 loop spans 15 amino acids. Germline CDR1 SGHDT, CDR2 YYEEEE. Trimming took off 4 bases at V and 4 bases at J, with 15 bases between the two ends. The CDR3 sequence is CASSPQAGGNQPQHF. CDR3 in DNA: TGTGCCAGCAGCCCTCAGGCGGGGGGGAATCAGCCCCAGCATTTT.

The chain has TRBV5-4 and TRBJ1-4, with D unclear. This CDR3 has 16 amino acids. Germline lookup yields CDR1 SGHNT and CDR2 YYREEE (reference sequence). V gave up 4 bases and J gave up 5 bases, with 18 bases separating them. CDR3 loop: CASSIQSGLRNEKLFF. CDR3 coding DNA: TGTGCCAGCAGCATTCAAAGCGGTCTAAGGAATGAAAAACTGTTTTTT. The full variable domain, in which reference TRBV5-4 and TRBJ1-4 provide the parts outside the CDR3, is ETGVTQSPTHLIKTRGQQVTLRCSSQSGHNTVSWYQQALGQGPQFIFQYYREEENGRGNFPPRFSGLQFPNYSSELNVNALELDDSALYLCASSIQSGLRNEKLFFGSGTQLSVL.

V and J are TRBV7-6 and TRBJ1-4; 9 bases line up with TRBD1. The CDR3 spans 14 residues. Germline V gives CDR1 SGHVS, CDR2 FNYEAQ. V shed 3 bases and J 5 bases; nucleotides not matched to a gene: 1. CDR3 coding DNA: TGTGCCAGCAGCTTTGGGACAGGGAATGAAAAACTGTTTTTT. Encoded protein: CASSFGTGNEKLFF.

This chain links TRBV28 with TRBJ2-7; tentative D call: TRBD1 (6 bases). The germline V and J ends were trimmed by 5 bases and 3 bases, with 14 bases remaining between them. Germline assignment: CDR1 MDHEN and CDR2 SYDVKM. The CDR3 totals 14 residues. CDR3 sequence reads: CASSTSWGHYEQYF. In DNA form, the CDR3 reads TGTGCCAGCAGTACGTCCTGGGGGCACTACGAGCAGTACTTC.

J is TRBJ2-3 and V is TRBV15; D may be TRBD1 (6 bases). Trimming pared 8 bases from V and 2 bases from J, leaving 11 bases between. The germline V gene encodes CDR1 LNHNV and CDR2 YYDKDF (reference sequence). There are 13 residues in the CDR3. Here the CDR3 reads CATGGLFTDTQYF. The CDR3 DNA reads TGTGCCACCGGGGGCCTATTCACAGATACGCAGTATTTT.

The chain has TRBV7-2 and TRBJ2-1; 14 bases line up with TRBD2. The CDR3 loop spans 18 amino acids. Per the germline V gene, CDR1 is SGHTA and CDR2 is FQGNSA. V was pared by 3 bases and J by 5 bases, with 9 bases of the junction left unmatched. The DNA for the CDR3 is TGTGCCAGCAGCTTCTCGACTAGCGGGAGGGCTCTCAACAATGAGCAGTTCTTC. Amino acids: CASSFSTSGRALNNEQFF. The full variable domain, completed using reference TRBV7-2 and TRBJ2-1, is GAGVSQSPSNKVTEKGKDVELRCDPISGHTALYWYRQSLGQGLEFLIYFQGNSAPDKSGLPSDRFSAERTGGSVSTLTIQRTQQEDSAVYLCASSFSTSGRALNNEQFFGPGTRLTVL.

This clone was picked up one time. This sequence joins TRBV11-2 and TRBJ2-2; D uncertain. The germline V gene encodes CDR1 SGHAT and CDR2 FQNNGV. The V gene lost 5 bases and the J gene lost 4 bases, with 5 bases spanning the gap. CDR3 length: 12 residues. In DNA, the CDR3 is TGTGCCAGCAGCCCGTTCACCGGGGAGCTGTTTTTT. Translating gives CASSPFTGELFF.

This clone occurred a few times. CDR3 residues: CASSLTAGAREQFF. The CDR3 DNA follows: TGCGCCAGCAGCTTGACGGCGGGAGCTAGGGAGCAGTTCTTC. This chain joins TRBV5-1 and TRBJ2-1; 7 positions agree with TRBD2. CDR3 size: 14 residues. Unmatched junction bases numbered 8, after V lost 1 base and J lost 10 bases. Germline V CDR1 and CDR2: SGHRS, YFSETQ.

This clone was found a few times. The chain recombines TRBV29-1 with TRBJ2-1; unclear D gene. Germline lookup yields CDR1 SQVTM and CDR2 ANQGSEA. Trimming took off 7 bases at V and 15 bases at J, with 22 bases between the two ends. CDR3 length: 12 amino acids. CDR3 sequence: CSGLESALRWFF. The CDR3 DNA reads as TGCAGCGGCCTTGAGAGTGCCTTACGATGGTTCTTC.

The J gene is TRBJ1-4, the V gene TRBV12-3 or TRBV12-4; a possible D gene is TRBD1 (6 bases). CDR3 length equals 13 residues. Trimming stripped 5 bases from V and 5 bases from J, with 9 bases between. The CDR3 sequence: CASSRQVNEKLFF. CDR3 in DNA: TGTGCCAGCAGTCGACAGGTGAATGAAAAACTGTTTTTT.

This clone appeared a single time. V and J are TRBV6-5 and TRBJ1-3; D ambiguous. CDR3 length: 11 amino acids. CDR1 is MNHEY and CDR2 is SVGAGI in the germline V gene. Trimming removed 7 bases from V and 11 bases from J, with 12 bases in between. The DNA for the CDR3 is TGTGCCAGCACCTCAGGTCGCGCCATATATTTT. Protein: CASTSGRAIYF.

The gene calls are TRBV27 and TRBJ1-2; D not resolved. V gave up 10 bases and J gave up 6 bases, with 18 bases separating them. The CDR3 consists of 13 residues. Per the germline V gene, CDR1 is MNHEY and CDR2 is SMNVEV (reference sequence). The chain's CDR3 is CATKDILVDGYTF. In nucleotides, the CDR3 is TGTGCCACTAAAGACATCTTAGTGGATGGCTACACCTTC.

This chain joins TRBV3-1 (or the pseudogene TRBV3-2) and TRBJ2-2, with TRBD2 matching over 10 bases. Germline V CDR1 and CDR2: LGHDT, YNNKEL (reference sequence). With 1 base clipped from V and 4 bases from J, the junction kept 12 bases outside the gene matches. This CDR3 is built from 19 residues. The CDR3 sequence is CASSQGGLAGASTTGELFF. CDR3 DNA: TGTGCCAGCAGCCAAGGGGGGCTAGCGGGAGCCTCCACCACCGGGGAGCTGTTTTTT.

This chain links TRBV7-2 with TRBJ2-7, with 9 bases fitting TRBD2. With V trimmed by 2 bases and J by 2 bases, 1 base remained unmatched. The germline V gene encodes CDR1 SGHTA and CDR2 FQGNSA. CDR3 size: 14 residues. The CDR3 nucleotides are TGTGCCAGCAGCTTATTAGCGGGAGCCTACGAGCAGTACTTC. It yields the protein CASSLLAGAYEQYF.

Turning to this clone: Sequence at one end of the junction differs from germline and may be a read error. V is TRBV6-5 and J is TRBJ1-1; D is unclear. The CDR3 length is 13 residues. Germline CDR1 is MNHEY and CDR2 is SVGAGI. CDR3 sequence reads: CGTRADMNTEAFF. DNA of the CDR3: TGCGGAACGAGGGCCGATATGAACACTGAAGCTTTCTTT.

This clone has just one count. The chain has TRBV3-1 (or the pseudogene TRBV3-2) and TRBJ2-3, with a tentative D call TRBD2 (5 bases). V lost 0 bases and J 4 bases, leaving 23 bases between the germline ends. The CDR3 spans 19 residues. Germline CDR1 reads LGHDT; CDR2 reads YNNKEL (reference sequence). The CDR3 reads CASSQEGEWALGASDTQYF. In DNA form, the CDR3 reads TGTGCCAGCAGCCAAGAGGGAGAGTGGGCTTTGGGAGCCTCAGATACGCAGTATTTT.

This chain uses TRBV19 with TRBJ1-3; D gene unclear. The V and J ends lost 5 bases and 4 bases respectively, with 12 bases between them. This CDR3 spans 14 amino acids. The germline V gene encodes CDR1 LNHDA and CDR2 SQIVND (reference sequence). CDR3 in amino acids: CASSLLRAGNTIYF. In DNA form, the CDR3 reads TGTGCCAGTAGTTTATTAAGAGCGGGAAACACCATATATTTT.